This entry is about one T cell receptor (beta chain). These data are taken from a study of PD-L1 blockade in urothelial cancer. The sample's time point: peripheral blood 6 weeks after treatment start. Profiled with immunoSEQ multiplex PCR; TCRdb holds only in-frame clones, not every one. The sample lists 120,000 or so clones; around 86% were seen once. Trimming at V came to 5 bases and at J to 0 bases, leaving 6 bases not matched to a gene. CDR3 length equals 15 residues. Per the germline V gene, CDR1 is MDHEN and CDR2 is SYDVKM. Sequences were derived from PBMCs, sampled around atezolizumab (anti-PD-L1) treatment. The receptor was derived from a man aged 50-60 years with urothelial cancer. V usage is TRBV28 and J usage is TRBJ2-7; 8 bases match TRBD2. CDR3 protein: CASSPTGTSSYEQYF. Written as DNA, the CDR3 is TGTGCCAGCAGTCCCACCGGGACTAGCTCCTACGAGCAGTACTTC.